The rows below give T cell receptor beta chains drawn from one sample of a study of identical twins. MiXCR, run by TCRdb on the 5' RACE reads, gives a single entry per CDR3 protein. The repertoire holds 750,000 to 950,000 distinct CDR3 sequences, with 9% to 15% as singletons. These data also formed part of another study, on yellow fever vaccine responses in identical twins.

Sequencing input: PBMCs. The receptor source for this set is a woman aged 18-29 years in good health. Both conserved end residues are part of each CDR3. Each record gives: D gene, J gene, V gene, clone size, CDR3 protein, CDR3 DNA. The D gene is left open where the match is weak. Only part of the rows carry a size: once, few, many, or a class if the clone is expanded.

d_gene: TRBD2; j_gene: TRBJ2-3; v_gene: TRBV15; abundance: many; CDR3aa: CATSRDLAGGTDTQYF; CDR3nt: TGTGCCACCAGCAGAGATTTAGCGGGAGGAACAGATACGCAGTATTTT
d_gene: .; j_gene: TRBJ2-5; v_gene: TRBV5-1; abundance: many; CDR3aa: CASSATGTLTGETQYF; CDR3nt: TGCGCCAGCAGCGCCACCGGGACCCTAACGGGAGAGACCCAGTACTTC
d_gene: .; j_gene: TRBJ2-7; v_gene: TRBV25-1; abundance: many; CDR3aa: CAHGLGDEQYF; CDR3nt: TGTGCCCACGGGTTAGGGGACGAGCAGTACTTC
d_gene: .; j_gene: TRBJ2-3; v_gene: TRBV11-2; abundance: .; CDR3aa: CASTYVGYTQYF; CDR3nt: TGTGCCAGCACCTATGTCGGGTATACGCAGTATTTT
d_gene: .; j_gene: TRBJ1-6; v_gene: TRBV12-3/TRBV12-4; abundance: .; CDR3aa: CASSWGRPNSPLHF; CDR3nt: TGTGCCAGCAGTTGGGGGCGGCCCAATTCACCCCTCCACTTT
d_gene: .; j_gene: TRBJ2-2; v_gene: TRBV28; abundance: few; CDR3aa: CASGNRVPGELFF; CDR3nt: TGTGCCAGCGGGAACAGGGTCCCCGGGGAGCTGTTTTTT
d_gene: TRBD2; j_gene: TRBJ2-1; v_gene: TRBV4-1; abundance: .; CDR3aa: CASSRAGRELYNEQFF; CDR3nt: TGCGCCAGCAGCCGGGCGGGGCGGGAGCTGTACAATGAGCAGTTCTTC
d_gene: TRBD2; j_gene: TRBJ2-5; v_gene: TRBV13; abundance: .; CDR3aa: CASSTRTSGGPGETQYF; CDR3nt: TGTGCCAGCAGCACCCGGACTAGCGGGGGACCCGGGGAGACCCAGTACTTC
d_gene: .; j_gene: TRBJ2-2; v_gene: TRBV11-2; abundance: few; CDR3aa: CASSLTAARTGELFF; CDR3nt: TGTGCCAGCAGCTTAACCGCCGCGAGGACCGGGGAGCTGTTTTTT
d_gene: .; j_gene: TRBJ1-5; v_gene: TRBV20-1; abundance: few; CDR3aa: CSARDRGRLNQPQHF; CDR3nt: TGCAGTGCTAGAGACCGAGGGCGCTTGAATCAGCCCCAGCATTTT
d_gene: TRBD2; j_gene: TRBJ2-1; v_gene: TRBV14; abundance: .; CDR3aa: CASTDGLAAYNEQFF; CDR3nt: TGTGCCAGCACTGATGGACTAGCAGCATACAATGAGCAGTTCTTC
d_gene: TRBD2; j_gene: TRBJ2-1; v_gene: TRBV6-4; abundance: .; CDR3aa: CASSDWATSGGLPYNEQFF; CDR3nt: TGTGCCAGCAGTGACTGGGCGACTAGCGGGGGGCTCCCCTACAATGAGCAGTTCTTC
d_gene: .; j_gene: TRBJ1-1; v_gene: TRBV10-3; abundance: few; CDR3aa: CAISKNEKAEAFF; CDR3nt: TGTGCCATCAGCAAAAACGAAAAGGCTGAAGCTTTCTTT
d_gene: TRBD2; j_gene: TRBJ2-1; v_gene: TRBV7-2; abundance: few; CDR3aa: CASTCGSRAYNEQFF; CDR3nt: TGTGCCAGCACCTGCGGGAGCAGGGCCTACAATGAGCAGTTCTTC
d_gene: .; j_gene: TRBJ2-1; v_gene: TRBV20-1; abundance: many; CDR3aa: CSASGGTYNEQFF; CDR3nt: TGCAGTGCTTCCGGCGGGACGTACAATGAGCAGTTCTTC
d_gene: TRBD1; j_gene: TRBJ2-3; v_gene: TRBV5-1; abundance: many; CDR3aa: CASSSNPTTGGYSSQYF; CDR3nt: TGCGCCAGCAGCTCGAACCCGACTACAGGGGGCTACTCTTCTCAGTATTTT
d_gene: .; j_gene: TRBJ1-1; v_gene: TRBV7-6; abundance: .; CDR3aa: CASSPGLASNTEAFF; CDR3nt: TGTGCCAGCAGCCCGGGGTTGGCCTCTAACACTGAAGCTTTCTTT
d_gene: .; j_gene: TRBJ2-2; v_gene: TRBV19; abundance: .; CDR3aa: CASSPRSGVVWELFF; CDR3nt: TGTGCCAGTAGTCCGCGCTCGGGGGTCGTTTGGGAGCTGTTTTTT
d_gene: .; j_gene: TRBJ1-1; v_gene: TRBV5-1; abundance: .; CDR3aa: CASSLGGGPTNTEAFF; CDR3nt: TGCGCCAGCAGCTTGGGAGGAGGGCCCACAAACACTGAAGCTTTCTTT
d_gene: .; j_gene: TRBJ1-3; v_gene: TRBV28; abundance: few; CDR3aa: CASRAGNWGNTIYF; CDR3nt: TGTGCCAGCAGAGCAGGGAACTGGGGAAACACCATATATTTT
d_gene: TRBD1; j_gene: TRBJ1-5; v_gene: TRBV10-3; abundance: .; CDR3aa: CAISTGVAGQPQHF; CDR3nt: TGTGCCATCAGTACAGGGGTTGCAGGTCAGCCCCAGCATTTT
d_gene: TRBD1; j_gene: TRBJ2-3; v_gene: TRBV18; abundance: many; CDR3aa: CASSPPGTGVTDTQYF; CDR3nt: TGTGCCAGCTCACCACCCGGGACAGGGGTAACAGATACGCAGTATTTT
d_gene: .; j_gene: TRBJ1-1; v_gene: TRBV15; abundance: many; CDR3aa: CATSRRFQGKANTEAFF; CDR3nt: TGTGCCACCAGCAGAAGATTCCAGGGGAAAGCGAACACTGAAGCTTTCTTT
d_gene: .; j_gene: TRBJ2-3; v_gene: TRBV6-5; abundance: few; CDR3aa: CASSYVEAGSTDTQYF; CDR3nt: TGTGCCAGCAGTTACGTGGAGGCAGGGAGCACAGATACGCAGTATTTT
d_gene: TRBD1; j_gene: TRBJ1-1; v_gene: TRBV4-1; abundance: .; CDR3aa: CASSQTHGQVSTEAFF; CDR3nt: TGCGCCAGCAGCCAAACACATGGACAGGTGTCCACTGAAGCTTTCTTT
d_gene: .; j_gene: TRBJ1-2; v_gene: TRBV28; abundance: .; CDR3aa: CASNTGRIYGYTF; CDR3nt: TGTGCCAGTAACACAGGGAGGATCTATGGCTACACCTTC
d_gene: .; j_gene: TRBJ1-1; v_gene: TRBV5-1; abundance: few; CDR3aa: CASSFPGDTTEAFF; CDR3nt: TGCGCCAGCAGCTTCCCGGGGGATACCACTGAAGCTTTCTTT
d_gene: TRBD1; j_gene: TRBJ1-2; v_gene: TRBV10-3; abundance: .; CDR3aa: CAISESLDRGSYGYTF; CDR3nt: TGTGCCATCAGTGAGTCACTGGACAGGGGTAGCTATGGCTACACCTTC
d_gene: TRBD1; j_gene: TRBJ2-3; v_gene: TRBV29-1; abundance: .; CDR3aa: CSVEQGGFTDTQYF; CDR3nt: TGCAGCGTGGAACAGGGGGGCTTCACAGATACGCAGTATTTT
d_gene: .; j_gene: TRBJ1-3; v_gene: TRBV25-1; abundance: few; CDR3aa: CASSTRGEGNTIYF; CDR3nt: TGTGCCAGCTCTACAAGGGGAGAAGGAAACACCATATATTTT
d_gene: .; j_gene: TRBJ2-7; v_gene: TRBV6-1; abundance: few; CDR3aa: CASRPGRNYEQYF; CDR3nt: TGTGCCAGCAGACCGGGACGGAACTACGAGCAGTACTTC
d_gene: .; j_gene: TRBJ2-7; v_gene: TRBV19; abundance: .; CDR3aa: CASSMMDSYYEQYF; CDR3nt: TGTGCCAGTAGTATGATGGACAGCTACTACGAGCAGTACTTC
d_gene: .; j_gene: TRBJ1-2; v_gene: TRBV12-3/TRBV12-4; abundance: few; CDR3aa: CASSFTPQGSNYGYTF; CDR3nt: TGTGCCAGCAGTTTTACACCACAGGGATCTAACTATGGCTACACCTTC
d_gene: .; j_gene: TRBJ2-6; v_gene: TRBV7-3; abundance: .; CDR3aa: CASSSYGANVLTF; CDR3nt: TGTGCCAGCAGCTCGTACGGGGCCAACGTCCTGACTTTC
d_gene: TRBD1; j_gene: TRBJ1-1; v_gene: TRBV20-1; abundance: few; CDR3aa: CSALGQGDTEAFF; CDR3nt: TGCAGTGCCCTGGGACAGGGCGACACTGAAGCTTTCTTT
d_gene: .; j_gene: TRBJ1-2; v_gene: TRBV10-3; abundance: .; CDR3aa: CAIRALTPNYGYTF; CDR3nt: TGTGCCATCAGGGCCCTGACCCCTAACTATGGCTACACCTTC
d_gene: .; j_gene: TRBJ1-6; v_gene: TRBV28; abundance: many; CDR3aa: CASSSIGGETTRPLHF; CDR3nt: TGTGCCAGCAGCTCCATAGGGGGAGAGACCACCCGACCCCTCCACTTT
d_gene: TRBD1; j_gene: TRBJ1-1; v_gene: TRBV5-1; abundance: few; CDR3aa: CASSLTHTGVLNTEAFF; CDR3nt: TGCGCCAGCAGCTTAACTCATACAGGGGTGTTGAACACTGAAGCTTTCTTT
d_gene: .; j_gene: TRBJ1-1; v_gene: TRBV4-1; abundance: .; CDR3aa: CASSQDRLAMRLNTEAFF; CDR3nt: TGCGCCAGCAGCCAAGATAGATTGGCGATGCGGCTGAACACTGAAGCTTTCTTT